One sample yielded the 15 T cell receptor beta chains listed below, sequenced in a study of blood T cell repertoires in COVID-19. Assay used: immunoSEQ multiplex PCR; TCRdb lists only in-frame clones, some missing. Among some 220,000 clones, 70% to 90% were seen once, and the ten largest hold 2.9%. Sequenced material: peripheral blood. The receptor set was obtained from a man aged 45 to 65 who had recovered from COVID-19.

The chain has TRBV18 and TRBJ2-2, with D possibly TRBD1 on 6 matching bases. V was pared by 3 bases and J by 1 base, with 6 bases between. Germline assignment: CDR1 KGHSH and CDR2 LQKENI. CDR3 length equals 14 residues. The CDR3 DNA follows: TGTGCCAGCTCACCGACAGGGAACACCGGGGAGCTGTTTTTT. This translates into CASSPTGNTGELFF.

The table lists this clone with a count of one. DNA for the CDR3: TGTGCCAGCAGTTTACCGCGGGGTGAAGCTTTCTTT. Its protein is CASSLPRGEAFF. V and J are TRBV27 and TRBJ1-1; no reliable D call. V was pared by 2 bases and J by 7 bases, with 8 bases between. The CDR3 is 12 residues long. CDR1 MNHEY and CDR2 SMNVEV come from the germline V gene (reference sequence).

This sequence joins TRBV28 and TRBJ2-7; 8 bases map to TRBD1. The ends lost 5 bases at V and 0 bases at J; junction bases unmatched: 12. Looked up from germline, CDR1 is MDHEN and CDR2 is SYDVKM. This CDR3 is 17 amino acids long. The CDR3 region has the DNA TGTGCCAGCAGTCCCCCGGGACAGGACTTCTACTCCTACGAGCAGTACTTC. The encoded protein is CASSPPGQDFYSYEQYF. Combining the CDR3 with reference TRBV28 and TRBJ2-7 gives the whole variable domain DVKVTQSSRYLVKRTGEKVFLECVQDMDHENMFWYRQDPGLGLRLIYFSYDVKMKEKGDIPEGYSVSREKKERFSLILESASTNQTSMYLCASSPPGQDFYSYEQYFGPGTRLTVT.

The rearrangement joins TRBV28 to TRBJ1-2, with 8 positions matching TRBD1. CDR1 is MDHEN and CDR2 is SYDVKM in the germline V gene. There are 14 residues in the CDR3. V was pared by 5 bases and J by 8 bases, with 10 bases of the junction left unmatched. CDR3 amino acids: CASSPPQGAFGYTF. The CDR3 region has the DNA TGTGCCAGCAGTCCCCCCCAGGGGGCGTTCGGCTACACCTTC.

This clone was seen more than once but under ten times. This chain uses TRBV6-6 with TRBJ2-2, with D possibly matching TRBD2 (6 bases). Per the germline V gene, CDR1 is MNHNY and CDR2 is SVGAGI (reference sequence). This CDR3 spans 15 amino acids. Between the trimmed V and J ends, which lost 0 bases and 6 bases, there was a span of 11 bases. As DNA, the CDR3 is TGTGCCAGCAGTTACTCGAGAGGGGACTCCGGGGAGCTGTTTTTT. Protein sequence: CASSYSRGDSGELFF.

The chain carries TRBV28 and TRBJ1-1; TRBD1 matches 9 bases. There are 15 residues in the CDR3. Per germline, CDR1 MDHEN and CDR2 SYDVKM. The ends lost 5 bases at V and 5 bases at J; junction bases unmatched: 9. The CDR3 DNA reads TGTGCCAGCAGTCCACGGGACAGGGAAGAGACTGAAGCTTTCTTT. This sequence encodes CASSPRDREETEAFF.

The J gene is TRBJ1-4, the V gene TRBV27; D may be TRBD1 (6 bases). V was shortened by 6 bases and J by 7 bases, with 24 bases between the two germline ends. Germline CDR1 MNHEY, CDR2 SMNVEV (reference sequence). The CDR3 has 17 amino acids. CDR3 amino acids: CASSIRGRGPWAEKLFF. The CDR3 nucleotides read TGTGCCAGCAGCATCAGGGGCCGCGGACCGTGGGCTGAAAAACTGTTTTTT.

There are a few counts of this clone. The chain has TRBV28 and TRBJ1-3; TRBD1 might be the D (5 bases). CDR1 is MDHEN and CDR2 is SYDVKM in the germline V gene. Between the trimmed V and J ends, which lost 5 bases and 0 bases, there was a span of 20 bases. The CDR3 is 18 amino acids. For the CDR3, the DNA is TGTGCCAGCAGTCCCCGGGGGAGGGTCTTTACCTCTGGAAACACCATATATTTT. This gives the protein CASSPRGRVFTSGNTIYF.

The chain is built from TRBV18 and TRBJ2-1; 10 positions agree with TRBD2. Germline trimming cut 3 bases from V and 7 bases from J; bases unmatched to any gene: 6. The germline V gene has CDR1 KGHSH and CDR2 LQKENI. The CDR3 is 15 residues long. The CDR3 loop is CASSPSSGSRNEQFF. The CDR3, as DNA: TGTGCCAGCTCACCGTCTAGCGGGAGTAGAAATGAGCAGTTCTTC. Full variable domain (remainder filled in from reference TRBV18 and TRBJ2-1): NAGVMQNPRHLVRRRGQEARLRCSPMKGHSHVYWYRQLPEEGLKFMVYLQKENIIDESGMPKERFSAEFPKEGPSILRIQQVVRGDSAAYFCASSPSSGSRNEQFFGPGTRLTVL.

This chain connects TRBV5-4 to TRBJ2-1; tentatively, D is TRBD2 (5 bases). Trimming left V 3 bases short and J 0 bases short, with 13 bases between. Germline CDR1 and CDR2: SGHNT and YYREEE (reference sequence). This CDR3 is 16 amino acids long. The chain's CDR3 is CASSYVAFSSYNEQFF. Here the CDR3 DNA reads TGTGCCAGCAGCTACGTAGCGTTTAGCTCCTACAATGAGCAGTTCTTC.

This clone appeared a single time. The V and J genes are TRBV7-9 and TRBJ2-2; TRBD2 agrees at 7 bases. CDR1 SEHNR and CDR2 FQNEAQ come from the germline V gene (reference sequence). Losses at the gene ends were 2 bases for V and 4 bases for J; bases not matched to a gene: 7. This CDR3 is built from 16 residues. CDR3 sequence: CASSLRGRAGTGELFF. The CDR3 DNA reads TGTGCCAGCAGCTTAAGAGGGAGGGCCGGCACCGGGGAGCTGTTTTTT.

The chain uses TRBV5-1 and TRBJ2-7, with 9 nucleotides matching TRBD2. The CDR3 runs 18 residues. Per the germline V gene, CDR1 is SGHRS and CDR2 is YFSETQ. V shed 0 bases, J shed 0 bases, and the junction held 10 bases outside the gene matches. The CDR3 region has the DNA TGCGCCAGCAGCTTGGTACTTAGCGGGGGCCTCAGCTCCTACGAGCAGTACTTC. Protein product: CASSLVLSGGLSSYEQYF.

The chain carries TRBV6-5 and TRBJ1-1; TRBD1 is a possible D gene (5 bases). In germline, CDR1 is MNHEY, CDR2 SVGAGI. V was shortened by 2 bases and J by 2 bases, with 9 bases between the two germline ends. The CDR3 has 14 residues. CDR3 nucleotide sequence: TGTGCCAGCAGTTACGGCAGGGCCAACACTGAAGCTTTCTTT. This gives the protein CASSYGRANTEAFF.

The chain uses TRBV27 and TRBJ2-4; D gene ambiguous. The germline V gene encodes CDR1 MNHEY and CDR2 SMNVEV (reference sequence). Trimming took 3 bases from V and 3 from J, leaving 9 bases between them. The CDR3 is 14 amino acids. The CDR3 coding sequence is TGTGCCAGCAGTTTGGCAGGATACAAAAACATTCAGTACTTC. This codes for CASSLAGYKNIQYF.

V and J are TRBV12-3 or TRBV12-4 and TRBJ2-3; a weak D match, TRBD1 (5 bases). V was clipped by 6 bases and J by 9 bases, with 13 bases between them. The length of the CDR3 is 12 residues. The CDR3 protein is CASREGARTQYF. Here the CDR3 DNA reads TGTGCCAGCAGGGAAGGGGCGAGGACGCAGTATTTT.